This TCR beta chain was sequenced during a study of control samples from healthy donors and cancer patients. Germline-derived CDR1 and CDR2 are MDHEN and SYDVKM. Trimming took 8 bases from V and 3 from J, leaving 19 bases between them. The CDR3 length is 15 residues. The method was immunoSEQ multiplex PCR; TCRdb's version includes in-frame clones alone and lacks a portion of them. The profile shows around 130,000 clones, 75% to 95% of them singletons. V usage is TRBV28 and J usage is TRBJ1-1; D may be TRBD1 (6 bases). The receptor was derived from a man aged 18 to 30 in good health. Sequenced sample: blood. DNA of the CDR3: TGTGCCAGCGCCGGGGGCAGGGATCTCGACACTGAAGCTTTCTTT. This encodes CASAGGRDLDTEAFF.